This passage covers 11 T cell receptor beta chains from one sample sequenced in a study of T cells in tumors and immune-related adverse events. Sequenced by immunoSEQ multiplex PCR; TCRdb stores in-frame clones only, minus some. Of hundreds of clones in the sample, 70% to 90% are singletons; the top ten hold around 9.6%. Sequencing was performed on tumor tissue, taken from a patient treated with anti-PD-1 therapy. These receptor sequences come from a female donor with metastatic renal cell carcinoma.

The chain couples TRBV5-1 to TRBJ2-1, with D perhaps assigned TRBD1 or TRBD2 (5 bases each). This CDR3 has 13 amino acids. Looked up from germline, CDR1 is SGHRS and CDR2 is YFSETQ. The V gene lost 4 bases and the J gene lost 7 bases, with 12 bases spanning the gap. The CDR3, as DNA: TGCGCCAGCAGCCGGGGCCCCATGAATGAGCAGTTCTTC. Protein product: CASSRGPMNEQFF.

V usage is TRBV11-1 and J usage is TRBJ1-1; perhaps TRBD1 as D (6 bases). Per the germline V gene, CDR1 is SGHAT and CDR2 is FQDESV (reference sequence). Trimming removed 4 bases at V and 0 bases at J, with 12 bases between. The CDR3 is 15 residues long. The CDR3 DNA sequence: TGTGCCAGCAGCTCAGCGGGACACCTGAACACTGAAGCTTTCTTT. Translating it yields CASSSAGHLNTEAFF.

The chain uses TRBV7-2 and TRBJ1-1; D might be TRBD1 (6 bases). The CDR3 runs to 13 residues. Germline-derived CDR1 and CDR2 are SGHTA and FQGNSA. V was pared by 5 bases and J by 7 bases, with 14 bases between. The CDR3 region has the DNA TGTGCCAGCAGCGTTTTCAGGACAGTTGAAGCTTTCTTT. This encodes CASSVFRTVEAFF.

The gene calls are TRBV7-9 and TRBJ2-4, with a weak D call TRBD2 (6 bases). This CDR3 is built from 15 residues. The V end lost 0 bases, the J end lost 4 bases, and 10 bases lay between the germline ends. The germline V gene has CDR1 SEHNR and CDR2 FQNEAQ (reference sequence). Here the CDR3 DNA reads TGTGCCAGCAGCTTAGCGATGGAGGGGAAAAACATTCAGTACTTC. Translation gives CASSLAMEGKNIQYF.

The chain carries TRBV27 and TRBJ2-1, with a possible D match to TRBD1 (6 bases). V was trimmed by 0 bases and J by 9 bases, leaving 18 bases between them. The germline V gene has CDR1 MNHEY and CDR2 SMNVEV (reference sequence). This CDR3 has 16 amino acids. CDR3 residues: CASSLSQGHSIVEQFF. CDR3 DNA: TGTGCCAGCAGTTTATCCCAGGGACATTCGATAGTTGAGCAGTTCTTC.

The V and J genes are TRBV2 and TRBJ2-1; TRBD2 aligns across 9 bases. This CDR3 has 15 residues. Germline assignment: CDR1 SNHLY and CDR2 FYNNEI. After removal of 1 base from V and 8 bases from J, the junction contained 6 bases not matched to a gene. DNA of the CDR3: TGTGCCAGCAGTGAAGGTGCGGGGGGGCCGCATGAGCAGTTCTTC. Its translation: CASSEGAGGPHEQFF.

CDR3 residues: CASSQWLSANEQFF. CDR3 DNA: TGCGCCAGCAGCCAATGGCTCTCAGCGAATGAGCAGTTCTTC. The rearrangement links TRBV4-1 to TRBJ2-1; D unresolved. This CDR3 comprises 14 residues. Germline V gives CDR1 MGHRA, CDR2 YSYEKL. The V end was cut by 2 bases, the J end by 7 bases, with 12 bases between.

CDR3 sequence reads: CASSLDGAIQYF. The CDR3, as DNA: TGTGCCAGCAGCTTAGACGGGGCTATCCAGTACTTC. V and J are TRBV7-2 and TRBJ2-7, with D perhaps matching TRBD1 or TRBD2 (5 bases each). Looked up from germline, CDR1 is SGHTA and CDR2 is FQGNSA. V was cut by 1 base and J by 10 bases, with 11 bases left in between. The CDR3 contains 12 residues.

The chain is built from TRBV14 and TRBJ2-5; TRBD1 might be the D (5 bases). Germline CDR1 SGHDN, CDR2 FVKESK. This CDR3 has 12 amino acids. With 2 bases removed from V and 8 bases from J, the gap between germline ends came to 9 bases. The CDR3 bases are TGTGCCAGCAGCCAATATGGGGCAACCCAGTACTTC. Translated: CASSQYGATQYF.

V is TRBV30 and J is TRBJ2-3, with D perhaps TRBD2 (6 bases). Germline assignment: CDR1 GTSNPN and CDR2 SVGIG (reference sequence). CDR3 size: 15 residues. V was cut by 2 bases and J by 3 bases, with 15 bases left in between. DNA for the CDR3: TGTGCCTGGAGTTCCACCGGGACTCCGACAGATACGCAGTATTTT. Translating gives CAWSSTGTPTDTQYF. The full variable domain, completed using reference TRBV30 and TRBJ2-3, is SQTIHQWPATLVQPVGSPLSLECTVEGTSNPNLYWYRQAAGRGLQLLFYSVGIGQISSEVPQNLSASRPQDRQFILSSKKLLLSDSGFYLCAWSSTGTPTDTQYFGPGTRLTVL.

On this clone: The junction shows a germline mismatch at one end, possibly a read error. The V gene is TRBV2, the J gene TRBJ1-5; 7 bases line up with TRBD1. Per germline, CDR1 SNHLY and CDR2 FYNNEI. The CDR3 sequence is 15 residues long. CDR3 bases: TGTGCCAGCATTGAAGGGGGCCGTAGCAATCAGCCCCAGCATTTT. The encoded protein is CASIEGGRSNQPQHF.